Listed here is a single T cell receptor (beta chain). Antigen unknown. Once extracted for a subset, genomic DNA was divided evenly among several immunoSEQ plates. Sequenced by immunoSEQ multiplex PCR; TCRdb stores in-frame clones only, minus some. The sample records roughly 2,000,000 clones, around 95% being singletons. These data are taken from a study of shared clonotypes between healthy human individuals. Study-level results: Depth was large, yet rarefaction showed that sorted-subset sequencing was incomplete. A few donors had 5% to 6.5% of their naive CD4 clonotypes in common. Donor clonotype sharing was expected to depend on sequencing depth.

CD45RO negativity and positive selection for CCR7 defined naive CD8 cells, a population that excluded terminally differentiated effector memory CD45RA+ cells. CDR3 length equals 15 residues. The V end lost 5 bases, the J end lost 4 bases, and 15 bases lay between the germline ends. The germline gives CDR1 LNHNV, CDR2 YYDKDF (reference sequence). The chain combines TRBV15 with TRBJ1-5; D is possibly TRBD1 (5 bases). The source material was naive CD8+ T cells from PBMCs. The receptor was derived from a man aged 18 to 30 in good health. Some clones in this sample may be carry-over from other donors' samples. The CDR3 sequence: CATSGAGTDNQPQHF. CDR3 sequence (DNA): TGTGCCACCAGCGGCGCCGGGACGGATAATCAGCCCCAGCATTTT.